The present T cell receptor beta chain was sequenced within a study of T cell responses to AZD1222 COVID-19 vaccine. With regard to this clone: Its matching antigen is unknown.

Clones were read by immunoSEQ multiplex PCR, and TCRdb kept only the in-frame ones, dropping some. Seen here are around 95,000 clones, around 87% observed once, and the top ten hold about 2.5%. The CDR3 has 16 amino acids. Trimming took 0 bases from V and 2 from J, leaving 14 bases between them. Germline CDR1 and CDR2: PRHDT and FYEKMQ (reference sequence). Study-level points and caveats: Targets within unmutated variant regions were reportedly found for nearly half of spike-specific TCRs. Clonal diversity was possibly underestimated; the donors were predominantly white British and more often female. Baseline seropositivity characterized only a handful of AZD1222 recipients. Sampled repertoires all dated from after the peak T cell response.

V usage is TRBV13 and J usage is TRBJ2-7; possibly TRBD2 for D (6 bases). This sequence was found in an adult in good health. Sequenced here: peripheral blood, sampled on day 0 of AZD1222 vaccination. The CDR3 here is CASSLGLGTQTYEQYF. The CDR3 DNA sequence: TGTGCCAGCAGCTTAGGCCTCGGGACTCAAACCTACGAGCAGTACTTC.